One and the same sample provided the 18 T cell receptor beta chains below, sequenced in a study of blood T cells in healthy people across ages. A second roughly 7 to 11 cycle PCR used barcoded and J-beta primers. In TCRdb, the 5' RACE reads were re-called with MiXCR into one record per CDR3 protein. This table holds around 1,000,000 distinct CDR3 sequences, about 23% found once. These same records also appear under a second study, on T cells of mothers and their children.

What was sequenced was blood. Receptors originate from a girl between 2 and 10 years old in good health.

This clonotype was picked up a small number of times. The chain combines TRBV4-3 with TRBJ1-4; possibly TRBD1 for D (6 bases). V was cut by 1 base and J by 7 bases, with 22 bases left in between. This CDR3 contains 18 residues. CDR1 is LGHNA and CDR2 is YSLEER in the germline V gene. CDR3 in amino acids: CASSQGGAPQGHGEKLFF. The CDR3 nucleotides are TGCGCCAGCAGCCAAGGTGGAGCGCCCCAGGGACATGGTGAAAAACTGTTTTTT.

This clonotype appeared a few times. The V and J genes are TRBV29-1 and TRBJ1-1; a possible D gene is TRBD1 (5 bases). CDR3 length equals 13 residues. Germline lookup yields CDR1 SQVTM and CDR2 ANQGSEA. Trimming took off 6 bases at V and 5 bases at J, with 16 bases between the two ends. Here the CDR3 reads CSVGNLGPTEAFF. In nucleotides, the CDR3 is TGCAGCGTCGGGAATTTGGGGCCGACTGAAGCTTTCTTT.

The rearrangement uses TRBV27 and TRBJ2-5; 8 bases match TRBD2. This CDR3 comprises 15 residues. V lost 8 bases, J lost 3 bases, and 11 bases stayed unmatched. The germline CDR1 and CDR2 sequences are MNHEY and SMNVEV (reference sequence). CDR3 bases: TGTGCCAGCGTACAACCGACTAGCGTCAAAGAGACCCAGTACTTC. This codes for CASVQPTSVKETQYF.

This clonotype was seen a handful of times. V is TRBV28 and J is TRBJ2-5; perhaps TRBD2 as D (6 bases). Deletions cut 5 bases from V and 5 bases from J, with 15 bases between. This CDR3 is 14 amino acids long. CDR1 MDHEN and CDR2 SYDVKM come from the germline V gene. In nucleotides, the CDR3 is TGTGCCAGCAGTGGTGGGGGAGGTGGTGAGACCCAGTACTTC. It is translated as CASSGGGGGETQYF.

The CDR3 spells CASSVSGGSNNEQFF. The CDR3 DNA follows: TGTGCCAGCAGTGTCAGCGGGGGGAGCAACAATGAGCAGTTCTTC. V usage is TRBV27 and J usage is TRBJ2-5, with 9 bases aligning to TRBD2. The end of the DNA is better explained by TRBJ2-1, so the J call may be wrong. The germline gives CDR1 MNHEY, CDR2 SMNVEV (reference sequence). The CDR3 is made up of 15 amino acids.

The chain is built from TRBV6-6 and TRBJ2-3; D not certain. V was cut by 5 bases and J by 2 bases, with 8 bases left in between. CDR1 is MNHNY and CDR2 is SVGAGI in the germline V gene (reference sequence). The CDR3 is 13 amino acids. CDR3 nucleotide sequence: TGTGCCAGCAGTAGATGGGCCACAGATACGCAGTATTTT. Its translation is CASSRWATDTQYF.

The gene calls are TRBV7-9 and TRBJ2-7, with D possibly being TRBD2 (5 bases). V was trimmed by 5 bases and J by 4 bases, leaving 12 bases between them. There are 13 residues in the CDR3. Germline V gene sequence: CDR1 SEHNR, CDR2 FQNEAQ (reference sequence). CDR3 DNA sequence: TGTGCCAGCAGCGGCGGGCCTGGATACGAGCAGTACTTC. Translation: CASSGGPGYEQYF.

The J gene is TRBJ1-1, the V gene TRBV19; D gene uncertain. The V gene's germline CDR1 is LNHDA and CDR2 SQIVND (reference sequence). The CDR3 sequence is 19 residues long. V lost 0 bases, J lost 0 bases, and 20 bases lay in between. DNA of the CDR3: TGTGCCAGTAGTATAGATTCGACCGAGACGGAGGAGATGAACACTGAAGCTTTCTTT. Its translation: CASSIDSTETEEMNTEAFF.

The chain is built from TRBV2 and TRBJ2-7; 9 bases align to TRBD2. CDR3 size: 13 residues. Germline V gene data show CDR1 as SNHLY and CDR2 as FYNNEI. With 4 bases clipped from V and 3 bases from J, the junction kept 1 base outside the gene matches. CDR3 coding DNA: TGTGCCAGCAGTGTGACTAGCGGCTACGAGCAGTACTTC. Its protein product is CASSVTSGYEQYF.

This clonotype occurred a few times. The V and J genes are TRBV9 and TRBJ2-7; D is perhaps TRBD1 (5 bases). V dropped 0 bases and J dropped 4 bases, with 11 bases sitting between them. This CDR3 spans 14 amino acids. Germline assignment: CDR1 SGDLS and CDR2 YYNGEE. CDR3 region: CASSVGDRGYEQYF. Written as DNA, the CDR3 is TGTGCCAGCAGCGTAGGCGACAGAGGATACGAGCAGTACTTC.

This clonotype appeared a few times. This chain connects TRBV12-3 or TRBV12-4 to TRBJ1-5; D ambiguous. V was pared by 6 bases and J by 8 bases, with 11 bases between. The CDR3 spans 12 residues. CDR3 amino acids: CASRSQLEPQHF. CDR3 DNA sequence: TGTGCCAGCAGATCCCAACTAGAGCCCCAGCATTTT.

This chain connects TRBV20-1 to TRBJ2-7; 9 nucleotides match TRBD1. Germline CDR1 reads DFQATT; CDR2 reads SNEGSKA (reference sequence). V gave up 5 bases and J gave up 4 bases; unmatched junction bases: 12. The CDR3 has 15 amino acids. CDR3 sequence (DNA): TGCAGTGCTCAAACCTACAGGGGGCTGTTGTACGAGCAGTACTTC. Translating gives CSAQTYRGLLYEQYF.

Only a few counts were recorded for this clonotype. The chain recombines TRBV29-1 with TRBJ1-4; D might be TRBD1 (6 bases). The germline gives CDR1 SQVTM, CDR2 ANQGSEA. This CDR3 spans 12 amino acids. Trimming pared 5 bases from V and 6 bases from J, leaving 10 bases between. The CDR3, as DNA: TGCAGCGTTACTACAGGGTATGAAAAACTGTTTTTT. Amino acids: CSVTTGYEKLFF. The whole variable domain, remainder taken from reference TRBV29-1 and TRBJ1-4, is SAVISQKPSRDICQRGTSLTIQCQVDSQVTMMFWYRQQPGQSLTLIATANQGSEATYESGFVIDKFPISRPNLTFSTLTVSNMSPEDSSIYLCSVTTGYEKLFFGSGTQLSVL.

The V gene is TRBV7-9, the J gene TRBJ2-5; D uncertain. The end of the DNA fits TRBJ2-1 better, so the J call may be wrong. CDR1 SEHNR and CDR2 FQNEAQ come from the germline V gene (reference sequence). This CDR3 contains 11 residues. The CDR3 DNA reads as TGTGCCAGCAGCTCCCTTGTCCCTCAGTTCTTC. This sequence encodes CASSSLVPQFF.

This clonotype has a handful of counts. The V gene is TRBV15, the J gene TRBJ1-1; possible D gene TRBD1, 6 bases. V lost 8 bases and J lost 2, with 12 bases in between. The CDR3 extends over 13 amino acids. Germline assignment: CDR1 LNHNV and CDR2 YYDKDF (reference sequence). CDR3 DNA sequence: TGTGCCACCTCCGTGGACAGTAACACTGAAGCTTTCTTT. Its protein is CATSVDSNTEAFF.

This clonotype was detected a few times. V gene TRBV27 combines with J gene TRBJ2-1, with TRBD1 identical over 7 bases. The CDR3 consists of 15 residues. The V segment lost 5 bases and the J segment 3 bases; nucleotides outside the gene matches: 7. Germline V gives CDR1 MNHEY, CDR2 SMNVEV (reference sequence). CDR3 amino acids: CASSPDRDHYNEQFF. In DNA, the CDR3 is TGTGCCAGCAGTCCCGACAGGGATCACTACAATGAGCAGTTCTTC.

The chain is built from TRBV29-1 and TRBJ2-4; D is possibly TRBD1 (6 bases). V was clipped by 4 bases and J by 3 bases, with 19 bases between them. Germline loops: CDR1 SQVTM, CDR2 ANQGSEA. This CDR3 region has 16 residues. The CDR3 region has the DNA TGCAGCGTTGCTTTAGCGTCAGGGGTCGTCAAAAACATTCAGTACTTC. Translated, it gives CSVALASGVVKNIQYF.

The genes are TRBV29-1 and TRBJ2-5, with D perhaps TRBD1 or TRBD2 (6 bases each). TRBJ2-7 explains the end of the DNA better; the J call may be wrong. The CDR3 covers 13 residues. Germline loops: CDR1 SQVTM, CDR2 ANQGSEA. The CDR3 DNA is TGCAGCGTTGCCCCCGGAGGGACATACGAGCAGTACTTC. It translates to CSVAPGGTYEQYF.